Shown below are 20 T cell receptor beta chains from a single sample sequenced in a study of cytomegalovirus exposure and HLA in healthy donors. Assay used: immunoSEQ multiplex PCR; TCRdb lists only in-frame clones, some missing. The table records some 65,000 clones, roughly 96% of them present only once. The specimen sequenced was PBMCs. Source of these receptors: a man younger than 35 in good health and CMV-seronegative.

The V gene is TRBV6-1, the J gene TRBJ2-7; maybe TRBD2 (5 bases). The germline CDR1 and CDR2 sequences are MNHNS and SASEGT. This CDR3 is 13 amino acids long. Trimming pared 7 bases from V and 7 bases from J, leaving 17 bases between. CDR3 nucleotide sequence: TGTGCCAGCATCGGCGCAGGCACGGGGGAGCAGTACTTC. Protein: CASIGAGTGEQYF.

CDR3 nucleotides: TGTGCCAGCAGCTTGGGGTCCGGGGTAGGCGAGCAGTACTTC. Amino acid sequence: CASSLGSGVGEQYF. V is TRBV5-4 and J is TRBJ2-7; maybe TRBD2 (5 bases). Germline V lookup: CDR1 SGHNT, CDR2 YYREEE (reference sequence). Trimming took 0 bases from V and 6 from J, leaving 13 bases between them. CDR3 size: 14 residues.

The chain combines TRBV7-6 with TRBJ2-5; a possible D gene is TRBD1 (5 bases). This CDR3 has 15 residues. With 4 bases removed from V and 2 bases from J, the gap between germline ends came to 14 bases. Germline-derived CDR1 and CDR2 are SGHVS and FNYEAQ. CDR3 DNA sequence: TGTGCCAGCAGCTCCCTCTTCAGGGATCAAGAGACCCAGTACTTC. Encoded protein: CASSSLFRDQETQYF.

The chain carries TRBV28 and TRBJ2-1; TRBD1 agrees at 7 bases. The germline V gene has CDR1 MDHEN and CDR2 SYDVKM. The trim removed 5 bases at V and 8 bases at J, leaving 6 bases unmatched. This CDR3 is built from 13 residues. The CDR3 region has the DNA TGTGCCAGCAGTGTAACAGGGGTCGATGAGCAGTTCTTC. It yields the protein CASSVTGVDEQFF.

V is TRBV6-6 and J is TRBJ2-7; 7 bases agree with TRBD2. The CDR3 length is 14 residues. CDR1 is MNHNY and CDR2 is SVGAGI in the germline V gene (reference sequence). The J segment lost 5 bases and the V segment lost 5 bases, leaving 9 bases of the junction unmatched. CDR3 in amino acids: CASSNMGGIHEQYF. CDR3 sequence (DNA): TGTGCCAGCAGTAATATGGGGGGGATCCACGAGCAGTACTTC.

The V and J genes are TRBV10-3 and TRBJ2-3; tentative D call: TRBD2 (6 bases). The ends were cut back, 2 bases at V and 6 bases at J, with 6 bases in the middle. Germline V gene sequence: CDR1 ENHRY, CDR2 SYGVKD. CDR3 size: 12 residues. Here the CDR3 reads CAISERGDTQYF. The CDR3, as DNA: TGTGCCATCAGTGAGCGGGGGGATACGCAGTATTTT.

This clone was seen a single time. The CDR3 reads CASSLAFHNEQFF. CDR3 nucleotide sequence: TGCGCCAGCAGCTTGGCCTTCCACAATGAGCAGTTCTTC. The chain employs TRBV5-1 and TRBJ2-1; no reliable D call. This CDR3 has 13 amino acids. Germline values: CDR1 SGHRS, CDR2 YFSETQ. With 0 bases removed from V and 5 bases from J, the gap between germline ends came to 6 bases.

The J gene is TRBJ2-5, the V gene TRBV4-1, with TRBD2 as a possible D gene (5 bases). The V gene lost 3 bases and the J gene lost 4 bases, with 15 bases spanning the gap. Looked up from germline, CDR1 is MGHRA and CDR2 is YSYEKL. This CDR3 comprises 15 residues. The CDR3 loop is CASSHIARKGETQYF. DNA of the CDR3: TGCGCCAGCAGCCATATAGCGCGGAAAGGAGAGACCCAGTACTTC.

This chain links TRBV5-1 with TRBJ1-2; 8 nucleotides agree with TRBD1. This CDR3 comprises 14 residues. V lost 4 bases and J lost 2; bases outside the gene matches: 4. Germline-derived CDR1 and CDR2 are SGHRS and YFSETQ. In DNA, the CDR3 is TGCGCCAGCAGCGAAGGACAGGGCAACTATGGCTACACCTTC. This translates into CASSEGQGNYGYTF.

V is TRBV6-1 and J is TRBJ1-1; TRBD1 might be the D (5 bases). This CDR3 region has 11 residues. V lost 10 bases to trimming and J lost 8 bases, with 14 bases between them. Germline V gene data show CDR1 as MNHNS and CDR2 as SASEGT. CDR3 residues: CATGEGYEAFF. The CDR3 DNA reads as TGTGCCACCGGGGAGGGGTACGAAGCTTTCTTT.

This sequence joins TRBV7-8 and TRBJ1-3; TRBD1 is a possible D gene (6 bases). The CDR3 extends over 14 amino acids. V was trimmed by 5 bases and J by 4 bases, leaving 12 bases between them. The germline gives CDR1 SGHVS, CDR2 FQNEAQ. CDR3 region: CASSIDRGGNTIYF. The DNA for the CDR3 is TGTGCCAGCAGCATAGATAGGGGGGGAAACACCATATATTTT.

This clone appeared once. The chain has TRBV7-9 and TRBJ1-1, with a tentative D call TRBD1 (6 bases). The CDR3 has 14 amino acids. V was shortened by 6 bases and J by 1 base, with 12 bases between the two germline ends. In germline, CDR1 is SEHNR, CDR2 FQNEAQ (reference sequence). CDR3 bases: TGTGCCAGCAGTGGGGGCACGGAGAACACTGAAGCTTTCTTT. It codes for CASSGGTENTEAFF.

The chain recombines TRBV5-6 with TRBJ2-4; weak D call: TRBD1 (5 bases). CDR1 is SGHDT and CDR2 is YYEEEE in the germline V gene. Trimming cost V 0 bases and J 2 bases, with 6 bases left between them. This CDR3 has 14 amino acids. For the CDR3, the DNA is TGTGCCAGCAGCTTGGCAGGGACCAAAAACATTCAGTACTTC. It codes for CASSLAGTKNIQYF.

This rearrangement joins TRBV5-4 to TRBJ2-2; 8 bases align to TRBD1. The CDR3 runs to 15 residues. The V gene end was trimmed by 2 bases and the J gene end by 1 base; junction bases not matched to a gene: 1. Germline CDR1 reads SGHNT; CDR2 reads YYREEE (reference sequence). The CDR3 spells CASSLTGGNTGELFF. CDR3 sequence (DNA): TGTGCCAGCAGCTTAACAGGGGGGAACACCGGGGAGCTGTTTTTT.

The CDR3 DNA follows: TGTGCCAGCAGCTTTAGCGGGAGGGCCCGGGAGACCCAGTACTTC. It encodes CASSFSGRARETQYF. The V and J genes are TRBV2 and TRBJ2-5; TRBD2 matches at 11 bases. There are 15 residues in the CDR3. Unmatched junction bases numbered 8, after V lost 6 bases and J lost 5 bases. Germline CDR1 reads SNHLY; CDR2 reads FYNNEI.

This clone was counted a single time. The CDR3 bases are TGTGCCAGCAGAAACAGGGGTCCCACAGATACGCAGTATTTT. It encodes CASRNRGPTDTQYF. The chain links TRBV5-5 to TRBJ2-3, with 7 bases fitting TRBD1. After removal of 5 bases from V and 2 bases from J, the junction contained 5 bases not matched to a gene. Looked up from germline, CDR1 is SGHKS and CDR2 is YYEKEE (reference sequence). The CDR3 spans 14 residues.

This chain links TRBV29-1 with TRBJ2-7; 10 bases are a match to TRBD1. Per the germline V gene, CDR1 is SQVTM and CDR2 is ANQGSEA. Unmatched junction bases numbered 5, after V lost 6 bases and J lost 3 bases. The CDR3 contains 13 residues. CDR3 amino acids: CSVGDRGDYEQYF. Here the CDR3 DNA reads TGCAGCGTAGGGGACAGGGGTGACTACGAGCAGTACTTC.

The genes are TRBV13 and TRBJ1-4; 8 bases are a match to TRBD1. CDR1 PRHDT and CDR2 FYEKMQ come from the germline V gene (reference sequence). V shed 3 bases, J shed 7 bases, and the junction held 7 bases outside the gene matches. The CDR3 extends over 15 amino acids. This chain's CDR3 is CASSFRDRGGEKLFF. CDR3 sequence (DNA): TGTGCCAGCAGCTTCCGAGACAGGGGTGGTGAAAAACTGTTTTTT.

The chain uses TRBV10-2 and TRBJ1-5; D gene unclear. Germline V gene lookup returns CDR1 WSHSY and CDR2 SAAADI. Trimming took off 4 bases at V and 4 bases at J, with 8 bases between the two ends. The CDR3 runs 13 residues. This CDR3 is CASSGGANQPQHF. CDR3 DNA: TGCGCCAGCAGTGGAGGAGCAAATCAGCCCCAGCATTTT.

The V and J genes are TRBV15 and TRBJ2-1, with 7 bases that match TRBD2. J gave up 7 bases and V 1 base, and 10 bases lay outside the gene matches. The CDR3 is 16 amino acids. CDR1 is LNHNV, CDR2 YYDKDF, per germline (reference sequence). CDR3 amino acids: CATSRGLAALGNEQFF. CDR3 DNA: TGTGCCACCAGCAGAGGGCTAGCGGCCCTTGGTAATGAGCAGTTCTTC. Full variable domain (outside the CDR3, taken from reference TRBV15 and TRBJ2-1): DAMVIQNPRYQVTQFGKPVTLSCSQTLNHNVMYWYQQKSSQAPKLLFHYYDKDFNNEADTPDNFQSRRPNTSFCFLDIRSPGLGDTAMYLCATSRGLAALGNEQFFGPGTRLTVL.